The 20 T cell receptor beta chains listed next were all sequenced from one sample in a study of T cells after yellow fever vaccination. TCRdb processed the 5' RACE reads anew with MiXCR; each CDR3 protein has one entry. The data show about 630,000 distinct CDR3 sequences, with approximately 13% seen just once and under 15% held by the top ten. Material: PBMCs, obtained on the day of the yellow fever booster vaccination. Source of these receptors: a man aged 25-45 years who received the YFV17D yellow fever vaccine.

In this sample, this clonotype turned up a few times. The rearrangement uses TRBV20-1 and TRBJ2-7; D tentatively fits TRBD1 or TRBD2 (6 bases each). The germline gives CDR1 DFQATT, CDR2 SNEGSKA (reference sequence). Trimming took off 5 bases at V and 9 bases at J, with 23 bases between the two ends. This CDR3 contains 14 residues. The CDR3 DNA reads TGCAGTGCTCTCGACATGGGGCCTAAGGGGGGGCAGTACTTC. This translates into CSALDMGPKGGQYF.

A few counts support this clonotype. This sequence joins TRBV29-1 and TRBJ2-7, with TRBD2 matching 13 bases. V shed 5 bases, J shed 0 bases, and the junction held 4 bases outside the gene matches. Looked up from germline, CDR1 is SQVTM and CDR2 is ANQGSEA. This CDR3 has 15 amino acids. CDR3 sequence reads: CSVYGLAGASYEQYF. The CDR3, as DNA: TGCAGCGTTTATGGACTAGCGGGAGCCTCCTACGAGCAGTACTTC.

The V gene is TRBV10-3, the J gene TRBJ2-5; 15 bases agree with TRBD2. The V gene end was trimmed by 10 bases and the J gene end by 4 bases; junction bases not matched to a gene: 1. Germline V gives CDR1 ENHRY, CDR2 SYGVKD. The CDR3 contains 13 residues. The CDR3 DNA follows: TGTGCCACGGGACTAGCGGGAGGAGAGACCCAGTACTTC. This codes for CATGLAGGETQYF.

There are a few counts of this clonotype. The genes are TRBV7-2 and TRBJ2-7; 7 nucleotides match TRBD1. The V segment lost 5 bases and the J segment 2 bases; nucleotides outside the gene matches: 3. This CDR3 spans 13 amino acids. CDR1 is SGHTA and CDR2 is FQGNSA in the germline V gene. CDR3 amino acids: CASSVDRAYEQYF. In nucleotides, the CDR3 is TGTGCCAGCAGCGTCGACAGGGCCTACGAGCAGTACTTC.

The CDR3 is CSASPAQYEQYF. CDR3 nucleotide sequence: TGCAGTGCTAGTCCAGCGCAATACGAGCAGTACTTC. The chain uses TRBV20-1 and TRBJ2-7; unclear D gene. Trimming left V 3 bases short and J 4 bases short, with 10 bases between. There are 12 residues in the CDR3. Germline lookup yields CDR1 DFQATT and CDR2 SNEGSKA (reference sequence).

This clonotype was found a few times. This sequence joins TRBV4-3 and TRBJ2-2; D is perhaps TRBD1 (6 bases). CDR1 and CDR2 from the germline V gene are LGHNA and YSLEER. This CDR3 is 16 amino acids long. V was shortened by 0 bases and J by 0 bases, with 8 bases between the two germline ends. In DNA, the CDR3 is TGCGCCAGCAGCCAAGAAACAGGGCCGAACACCGGGGAGCTGTTTTTT. This codes for CASSQETGPNTGELFF.

This clonotype appeared many times. The chain carries TRBV7-8 and TRBJ2-5; tentatively, D is TRBD1 (6 bases). Per the germline V gene, CDR1 is SGHVS and CDR2 is FQNEAQ. V lost 2 bases, J lost 5 bases, and 12 bases lay in between. This CDR3 contains 14 residues. The CDR3, as DNA: TGTGCCAGCAGCTTACAGACAGGTTCGGAGACCCAGTACTTC. This translates into CASSLQTGSETQYF.

The genes are TRBV4-3 and TRBJ2-3, with 7 nucleotides matching TRBD1. Unmatched junction bases numbered 10, after V lost 10 bases and J lost 6 bases. There are 13 residues in the CDR3. The germline CDR1 and CDR2 sequences are LGHNA and YSLEER. CDR3 nucleotides: TGCGCCACCGCCGACAGGGATGGGGATACGCAGTATTTT. It encodes CATADRDGDTQYF.

The chain links TRBV20-1 to TRBJ2-3; no firm D call. Germline CDR1 reads DFQATT; CDR2 reads SNEGSKA (reference sequence). The V end lost 3 bases, the J end lost 2 bases, and 9 bases lay between the germline ends. CDR3 length: 13 amino acids. This CDR3 is CSARDGTTDTQYF. DNA for the CDR3: TGCAGTGCTAGGGACGGAACCACAGATACGCAGTATTTT.

This clonotype was seen a few times. This rearrangement joins TRBV27 to TRBJ1-1; no clear D gene. CDR1 and CDR2 (germline): MNHEY, SMNVEV (reference sequence). The CDR3 is made up of 13 amino acids. Trimming left V 4 bases short and J 4 bases short, with 10 bases between. CDR3 loop: CASSSLPLTEAFF. The CDR3 nucleotides read TGTGCCAGCAGTTCCCTCCCACTCACTGAAGCTTTCTTT.

The table lists this clonotype with many counts. This sequence joins TRBV28 and TRBJ2-7; possibly TRBD2 for D (6 bases). The CDR3 is 15 residues long. Deletions cut 2 bases from V and 0 bases from J, with 11 bases between. Looked up from germline, CDR1 is MDHEN and CDR2 is SYDVKM. The CDR3 loop reads CASSLPGLSSYEQYF. The CDR3 DNA sequence: TGTGCCAGCAGTTTACCGGGACTTAGCTCCTACGAGCAGTACTTC.

This clonotype was detected only a few times. The rearrangement uses TRBV7-6 and TRBJ2-2; 7 positions agree with TRBD2. The CDR3 has 17 amino acids. Per germline, CDR1 SGHVS and CDR2 FNYEAQ. V lost 0 bases and J lost 0; bases outside the gene matches: 4. The CDR3 loop reads CASSLAAGGTNTGELFF. The CDR3 DNA reads TGTGCCAGCAGCTTAGCTGCCGGGGGGACGAACACCGGGGAGCTGTTTTTT.

This clonotype was counted between two and nine times. The rearrangement joins TRBV6-2 or TRBV6-3 to TRBJ1-1; 9 bases map to TRBD1. With V trimmed by 5 bases and J by 1 base, 8 bases remained unmatched. Germline assignment: CDR1 MNHEY and CDR2 SVGEGT. This CDR3 comprises 16 residues. CDR3 DNA: TGTGCCAGCAGTCCCCGGACAGGGGCCTCGAACACTGAAGCTTTCTTT. Its translation is CASSPRTGASNTEAFF.

Many counts were recorded for this clonotype. The chain uses TRBV27 and TRBJ2-4; perhaps D is TRBD1 or TRBD2 (5 bases each). Germline CDR1 and CDR2: MNHEY and SMNVEV (reference sequence). The CDR3 is 14 residues long. Between the trimmed V and J ends, which lost 7 bases and 4 bases, there was a span of 14 bases. The CDR3 is CASTPRGVKNIQYF. The CDR3 DNA reads as TGTGCCAGCACCCCCCGGGGCGTAAAAAACATTCAGTACTTC.

Comments on this clonotype: As the CDR3 is not closed by the conserved phenylalanine or tryptophan, this likely results from a read error. The DNA is omitted, as the CDR3 cannot be located on it reliably, and the CDR3 follows TCRdb's listing. The V call is TRBV7-2, the J call TRBJ2-7; the D segment call TRBD2 is taken from the table without a DNA check. Germline V gene lookup returns CDR1 SGHTA and CDR2 FQGNSA. The length of the CDR3 is 13 amino acids, counting both ends. CDR3 region: CASSLSLAGGLSL.

This clonotype came up many times. As DNA, the CDR3 is TGTGCCAGCAGCCAAGCGGGAAGCGATACGCAGTATTTT. Its translation is CASSQAGSDTQYF. The rearrangement links TRBV3-1 to TRBJ2-3, with D perhaps TRBD2 (5 bases). Germline CDR1 is LGHDT and CDR2 is YNNKEL (reference sequence). V lost 1 base to trimming and J lost 6 bases, with 8 bases between them. The CDR3 sequence is 13 residues long.

The chain couples TRBV7-2 to TRBJ2-4; TRBD2 matches 8 bases. V dropped 2 bases and J dropped 6; count of bases not matched to a gene: 3. Germline loops: CDR1 SGHTA, CDR2 FQGNSA. There are 14 residues in the CDR3. The CDR3 region is CASSLRGGGNIQYF. CDR3 bases: TGTGCCAGCAGCTTACGGGGGGGGGGAAACATTCAGTACTTC.

The V gene is TRBV2, the J gene TRBJ2-7; D not resolved. The V and J ends lost 8 bases and 6 bases respectively, with 8 bases between them. Germline-derived CDR1 and CDR2 are SNHLY and FYNNEI. This CDR3 spans 10 amino acids. CDR3 loop: CASGLSEQYF. Here the CDR3 DNA reads TGTGCCAGCGGATTGTCCGAGCAGTACTTC.

The chain is built from TRBV5-1 and TRBJ1-5; the D gene is possibly TRBD1 (6 bases). In germline, CDR1 is SGHRS, CDR2 YFSETQ. The germline V and J ends were trimmed by 5 bases and 8 bases, with 14 bases remaining between them. The CDR3 has 13 residues. DNA for the CDR3: TGCGCCAGCAGGCCCGGACAGTCGGAGCCCCAGCATTTT. Amino acid sequence: CASRPGQSEPQHF.

V is TRBV5-1 and J is TRBJ2-7; 7 bases are shared with TRBD1. The CDR3 contains 13 residues. Trimming took 6 bases from V and 3 from J; bases not matched to a gene: 6. Germline loops: CDR1 SGHRS, CDR2 YFSETQ. As DNA, the CDR3 is TGCGCCAGCACGCTCCGGGACAGCTACGAGCAGTACTTC. It codes for CASTLRDSYEQYF.